A single sample is the source of the 5 T cell receptor beta chains below, sequenced in a study of cytomegalovirus exposure and HLA in healthy donors. The PCR was carried out with 60 Vbeta primers and 13 Jbeta primers. Generated by immunoSEQ multiplex PCR, the TCRdb table keeps only in-frame clones and is missing some. The table includes 200,000 to 250,000 clones, roughly four fifths detected once. The sequencing input was PBMCs. Receptors originate from a woman in her 40s in good health and CMV-seronegative.

The CDR3 DNA reads TGTGCCAGCAGTTTGGGGGCAGGGGCAAATGAAGCTTTCTTT. Encoded protein: CASSLGAGANEAFF. The chain employs TRBV2 and TRBJ1-1; D possibly corresponds to TRBD1 (6 bases). V lost 5 bases and J lost 7, with 17 bases in between. The length of the CDR3 is 14 residues. Germline CDR1 is SNHLY and CDR2 is FYNNEI.

V and J are TRBV4-2 and TRBJ2-5; 9 bases are shared with TRBD2. Per germline, CDR1 LGHNA and CDR2 YNFKEQ. CDR3 size: 17 residues. The J segment lost 2 bases and the V segment lost 4 bases, leaving 11 bases of the junction unmatched. CDR3 sequence (DNA): TGTGCCAGCAGCCGGAGTAGCGGGGGCCTTCGTCAAGAGACCCAGTACTTC. It encodes CASSRSSGGLRQETQYF.

The J gene is TRBJ1-4, the V gene TRBV11-2; D is possibly TRBD1 (6 bases). The CDR3 consists of 15 residues. CDR1 is SGHAT, CDR2 FQNNGV, per germline. Trimming shortened V by 1 base and J by 7 bases, and 13 bases separated the two germline ends. CDR3 loop: CASSLVQGGGEKLFF. The CDR3 nucleotides are TGTGCCAGCAGCTTAGTACAGGGCGGAGGTGAAAAACTGTTTTTT.

This clone has only one observation. This sequence joins TRBV2 and TRBJ1-2, with 11 bases that match TRBD1. CDR3 length: 16 amino acids. The germline V gene encodes CDR1 SNHLY and CDR2 FYNNEI. Unmatched junction bases numbered 5, after V lost 1 base and J lost 4 bases. In DNA, the CDR3 is TGTGCCAGCAGTGAAGTGGGGACAGGGGGATTCTATGGCTACACCTTC. Residues: CASSEVGTGGFYGYTF. Filled out from reference TRBV2 and TRBJ1-2, the complete variable domain reads EPEVTQTPSHQVTQMGQEVILRCVPISNHLYFYWYRQILGQKVEFLVSFYNNEISEKSEIFDDQFSVERPDGSNFTLKIRSTKLEDSAMYFCASSEVGTGGFYGYTFGSGTRLTVV.

The V call is TRBV18, the J call TRBJ2-7; 11 bases match TRBD2. J lost 1 base, V lost 3 bases, and 8 bases had no gene match. Looked up from germline, CDR1 is KGHSH and CDR2 is LQKENI. The CDR3 is made up of 17 amino acids. The CDR3 DNA reads as TGTGCCAGCTCACCTATTGCTAGCGGGGGGCCTTCCTACGAGCAGTACTTC. Protein product: CASSPIASGGPSYEQYF. Using reference TRBV18 and TRBJ2-7 for the parts outside the CDR3, the full variable domain is NAGVMQNPRHLVRRRGQEARLRCSPMKGHSHVYWYRQLPEEGLKFMVYLQKENIIDESGMPKERFSAEFPKEGPSILRIQQVVRGDSAAYFCASSPIASGGPSYEQYFGPGTRLTVT.